The 27 T cell receptor beta chains below all came from one sample that was sequenced in a study of technical replicates of blood from several donors. Assay: immunoSEQ multiplex PCR; the TCRdb copy retains only in-frame clones and omits some. The sample contains about 62,000 clones, 98% of which appear only once. Sequencing was carried out using T cells isolated from PBMCs. All receptors come from a human donor in good health.

The chain has TRBV27 and TRBJ2-7, with TRBD1 as a possible D gene (7 bases). The CDR3 has 15 amino acids. The germline V gene encodes CDR1 MNHEY and CDR2 SMNVEV (reference sequence). V was shortened by 6 bases and J by 3 bases, with 18 bases between the two germline ends. CDR3 sequence (DNA): TGTGCCAGCAGGGGGGGACAGTTAACAAACTACGAGCAGTACTTC. This translates into CASRGGQLTNYEQYF.

This clone was detected once. The V gene is TRBV14, the J gene TRBJ2-7; no reliable D call. The germline CDR1 and CDR2 sequences are SGHDN and FVKESK. CDR3 length: 11 residues. The V end lost 0 bases, the J end lost 7 bases, and 4 bases lay between the germline ends. CDR3 protein: CASSQEEEQYF. The CDR3 DNA reads as TGTGCCAGCAGCCAAGAGGAGGAGCAGTACTTC.

The genes are TRBV5-6 and TRBJ2-1; 11 positions match TRBD2. The CDR3 is 16 residues long. Germline V lookup: CDR1 SGHDT, CDR2 YYEEEE. J was trimmed by 2 bases and V by 5 bases; bases with no gene match: 6. In nucleotides, the CDR3 is TGTGCCAGCAGAGACATGACTAGCGGGACCTACAATGAGCAGTTCTTC. This translates into CASRDMTSGTYNEQFF.

The gene calls are TRBV9 and TRBJ2-1; 10 bases map to TRBD2. This CDR3 region has 16 residues. V lost 0 bases and J lost 9; bases outside the gene matches: 9. The germline CDR1 and CDR2 sequences are SGDLS and YYNGEE. The CDR3 nucleotides are TGTGCCAGCAGCGTAGCTCCTAGCGGGGGTTTTGGTGAGCAGTTCTTC. Protein: CASSVAPSGGFGEQFF.

V gene TRBV7-3 combines with J gene TRBJ1-2; the D gene is possibly TRBD1 (5 bases). The CDR3 is 15 residues long. V gave up 5 bases and J gave up 0 bases, with 13 bases separating them. The germline V gene has CDR1 SGHTA and CDR2 FQGTGA. DNA of the CDR3: TGTGCCAGCAGCCCCGGGGGTACACCTAACTATGGCTACACCTTC. As protein: CASSPGGTPNYGYTF.

The gene calls are TRBV5-1 and TRBJ2-3; 8 nucleotides line up with TRBD1. J was trimmed by 1 base and V by 2 bases; bases with no gene match: 6. The CDR3 loop spans 16 amino acids. CDR1 is SGHRS, CDR2 YFSETQ, per germline. The CDR3 bases are TGCGCCAGCAGCTTACGACAGGGGTTCGGCACAGATACGCAGTATTTT. It specifies CASSLRQGFGTDTQYF.

CDR3 coding DNA: TGCGCCAGCAGCCCGGGACAGGGGACCTACGAGCAGTACTTC. Translated, it gives CASSPGQGTYEQYF. This chain uses TRBV4-1 with TRBJ2-7, with 10 bases fitting TRBD1. This CDR3 has 14 residues. Germline loops: CDR1 MGHRA, CDR2 YSYEKL. The ends lost 4 bases at V and 2 bases at J; junction bases unmatched: 2.

V is TRBV7-6 and J is TRBJ1-2; 7 nucleotides line up with TRBD1. This CDR3 is built from 15 residues. The trim removed 3 bases at V and 7 bases at J, leaving 11 bases unmatched. CDR1 is SGHVS and CDR2 is FNYEAQ in the germline V gene. DNA of the CDR3: TGTGCCAGCAGCTTGGGACCCGGGACAGCCGGTGGCTACACCTTC. Its translation is CASSLGPGTAGGYTF.

CDR3 sequence: CASSINRAPVGYTF. CDR3 DNA: TGTGCCAGTAGTATCAACAGGGCCCCGGTTGGCTACACCTTC. The V and J genes are TRBV19 and TRBJ1-2, with D possibly matching TRBD1 (6 bases). V was cut by 3 bases and J by 7 bases, with 15 bases left in between. The CDR3 is 14 amino acids. Germline CDR1 is LNHDA and CDR2 is SQIVND (reference sequence).

The CDR3 spells CASRGRILYEQYF. The CDR3 bases are TGTGCCAGCAGGGGGCGAATTTTGTATGAGCAGTACTTC. J is TRBJ2-7 and V is TRBV28; D may be TRBD1 (5 bases). Germline CDR1 and CDR2: MDHEN and SYDVKM. The ends were cut back, 6 bases at V and 7 bases at J, with 16 bases in the middle. The length of the CDR3 is 13 residues. The variable domain in full, completed from reference TRBV28 and TRBJ2-7, reads DVKVTQSSRYLVKRTGEKVFLECVQDMDHENMFWYRQDPGLGLRLIYFSYDVKMKEKGDIPEGYSVSREKKERFSLILESASTNQTSMYLCASRGRILYEQYFGPGTRLTVT.

A few counts support this clone. The J gene is TRBJ2-7, the V gene TRBV5-4; the match to TRBD1 covers 9 bases. The CDR3 length is 13 residues. Germline V gene data show CDR1 as SGHNT and CDR2 as YYREEE (reference sequence). J was trimmed by 7 bases and V by 2 bases; bases with no gene match: 4. This chain's CDR3 is CASSLRDRDEQYF. DNA for the CDR3: TGTGCCAGCAGCTTAAGGGACAGGGATGAGCAGTACTTC. Filled out from reference TRBV5-4 and TRBJ2-7, the complete variable domain reads ETGVTQSPTHLIKTRGQQVTLRCSSQSGHNTVSWYQQALGQGPQFIFQYYREEENGRGNFPPRFSGLQFPNYSSELNVNALELDDSALYLCASSLRDRDEQYFGPGTRLTVT.

This clone was seen just once. The V call is TRBV5-1, the J call TRBJ1-6; TRBD1 might be the D (5 bases). Germline CDR1 SGHRS, CDR2 YFSETQ. The CDR3 length is 14 residues. V dropped 2 bases and J dropped 7 bases, with 10 bases sitting between them. CDR3 nucleotide sequence: TGCGCCAGCAGCTTACAGGACACCAATTCACCCCTCCACTTT. Protein: CASSLQDTNSPLHF.

V is TRBV10-3 and J is TRBJ1-2, with D possibly TRBD1 on 5 matching bases. Germline V gene lookup returns CDR1 ENHRY and CDR2 SYGVKD. This CDR3 is built from 16 residues. The V gene lost 0 bases and the J gene lost 2 bases, with 13 bases spanning the gap. The CDR3 nucleotides are TGTGCCATCAGTGAGTCGACGCAGGGTTTCAACTATGGCTACACCTTC. Its translation is CAISESTQGFNYGYTF.

The rearrangement uses TRBV19 and TRBJ1-5; no definite D call. This CDR3 is 13 amino acids long. Per germline, CDR1 LNHDA and CDR2 SQIVND (reference sequence). V was clipped by 5 bases and J by 6 bases, with 11 bases between them. This CDR3 is CASSPWRGQPQHF. As DNA, the CDR3 is TGTGCCAGTAGTCCGTGGCGAGGTCAGCCCCAGCATTTT.

The chain combines TRBV2 with TRBJ1-1; D unclear. Trimming took off 8 bases at V and 1 base at J, with 5 bases between the two ends. There are 11 residues in the CDR3. Germline V lookup: CDR1 SNHLY, CDR2 FYNNEI. CDR3 in amino acids: CASFRNTEAFF. CDR3 nucleotide sequence: TGTGCCAGCTTCAGGAACACTGAAGCTTTCTTT.

The chain carries TRBV28 and TRBJ1-3; D is perhaps TRBD1 (5 bases). Germline lookup yields CDR1 MDHEN and CDR2 SYDVKM. V was clipped by 4 bases and J by 0 bases, with 7 bases between them. The CDR3 has 14 amino acids. The CDR3 DNA reads TGTGCCAGCAGTTCCAGGGTCTCTGGAAACACCATATATTTT. It specifies CASSSRVSGNTIYF.

This chain connects TRBV7-9 to TRBJ1-5; the D gene is possibly TRBD1 (5 bases). The germline CDR1 and CDR2 sequences are SEHNR and FQNEAQ (reference sequence). The CDR3 loop spans 13 amino acids. With 5 bases removed from V and 3 bases from J, the gap between germline ends came to 8 bases. The CDR3: CASSQGPNQPQHF. CDR3 sequence (DNA): TGTGCCAGCAGCCAGGGTCCCAATCAGCCCCAGCATTTT.

V and J are TRBV7-3 and TRBJ2-5; the D is unclear. CDR1 and CDR2 (germline): SGHTA, FQGTGA. V gave up 1 base and J gave up 4 bases, with 7 bases separating them. The length of the CDR3 is 13 residues. The CDR3 spells CASSLSSGETQYF. The CDR3 DNA is TGTGCCAGCAGCTTAAGCTCGGGAGAGACCCAGTACTTC.

This clone was detected only once. This chain uses TRBV6-5 with TRBJ2-7; 10 nucleotides align to TRBD1. The J segment lost 2 bases and the V segment lost 6 bases, leaving 7 bases of the junction unmatched. This CDR3 contains 15 residues. In germline, CDR1 is MNHEY, CDR2 SVGAGI. The chain's CDR3 is CASRKPGQGTYEQYF. Written as DNA, the CDR3 is TGTGCCAGCAGAAAACCGGGACAGGGGACCTACGAGCAGTACTTC.

This sequence joins TRBV11-3 and TRBJ1-4, with TRBD1 as a possible D gene (6 bases). Germline V lookup: CDR1 SGHNT, CDR2 YENEEA. The CDR3 sequence is 16 residues long. V shed 5 bases and J shed 5 bases, with 18 bases lying between them. The CDR3 region is CASSPGGAVVNEKLFF. DNA for the CDR3: TGTGCCAGCAGCCCCGGGGGGGCCGTCGTAAATGAAAAACTGTTTTTT.

To note about this clone: The junction does not match germline at one end; this may be a read error. The rearrangement joins TRBV5-1 to TRBJ2-1; 9 bases fit TRBD2. Germline assignment: CDR1 SGHRS and CDR2 YFSETQ. This CDR3 region has 16 residues. For the CDR3, the DNA is TGCGCCAGCAGCTTCATCCGCGGGAGGGCCTACGATGAGCAGTTCTTC. Its protein is CASSFIRGRAYDEQFF.

The rearrangement uses TRBV10-1 and TRBJ2-1; 10 nucleotides match TRBD2. Germline CDR1 is WNHNN and CDR2 is SYGVQD (reference sequence). The CDR3 contains 15 residues. V shed 2 bases and J 6 bases; nucleotides not matched to a gene: 4. CDR3 bases: TGCGCCAGCAGTGAGCAGCGGGGGGGAATCAATGAGCAGTTCTTC. It specifies CASSEQRGGINEQFF.

This clone was detected only once. This chain connects TRBV7-3 to TRBJ1-1; 7 positions match TRBD1. V trimming: 2 bases; J trimming: 7 bases; junction bases outside the gene matches: 4. Germline lookup yields CDR1 SGHTA and CDR2 FQGTGA. This CDR3 comprises 13 residues. The DNA of the CDR3 is TGTGCCAGCAGCTTAGGGGGACAGAATGAAGCTTTCTTT. Translated, it gives CASSLGGQNEAFF. Drawing the rest from reference TRBV7-3 and TRBJ1-1, the complete variable domain is GAGVSQTPSNKVTEKGKYVELRCDPISGHTALYWYRQSLGQGPEFLIYFQGTGAADDSGLPNDRFFAVRPEGSVSTLKIQRTERGDSAVYLCASSLGGQNEAFFGQGTRLTVV.

The rearrangement joins TRBV9 to TRBJ1-1; TRBD1 is a possible D gene (5 bases). V was trimmed by 5 bases and J by 5 bases, leaving 16 bases between them. The CDR3 totals 14 residues. Germline-derived CDR1 and CDR2 are SGDLS and YYNGEE. The CDR3 region has the DNA TGTGCCAGCAGTGGGGACTTTGGCGGTACTGAAGCTTTCTTT. Protein product: CASSGDFGGTEAFF.

V gene TRBV5-5 combines with J gene TRBJ1-1; D gene ambiguous. Germline V CDR1 and CDR2: SGHKS, YYEKEE (reference sequence). Trimming removed 7 bases at V and 1 base at J, with 5 bases between. The CDR3 is 11 amino acids. CDR3 in amino acids: CASQENTEAFF. Here the CDR3 DNA reads TGTGCCAGCCAGGAGAACACTGAAGCTTTCTTT.

The V gene is TRBV7-9, the J gene TRBJ2-7; 13 nucleotides line up with TRBD2. CDR3 length: 15 amino acids. V trimming: 6 bases; J trimming: 2 bases; junction bases outside the gene matches: 4. Germline CDR1 and CDR2: SEHNR and FQNEAQ (reference sequence). CDR3 protein: CASSTTSGGAYEQYF. For the CDR3, the DNA is TGTGCCAGCAGTACCACTAGCGGGGGGGCCTACGAGCAGTACTTC.

This rearrangement joins TRBV6-5 to TRBJ2-7; 14 nucleotides align to TRBD2. Germline CDR1 is MNHEY and CDR2 is SVGAGI. Trimming at V came to 6 bases and at J to 5 bases, leaving 6 bases not matched to a gene. The CDR3 is 15 amino acids. CDR3 DNA sequence: TGTGCCAGCAGCTGGGGGACTAGCGGGAGCAACGAGCAGTACTTC. This gives the protein CASSWGTSGSNEQYF.